This TCR beta chain was sequenced for a study of T cells in Graves' hyperthyroidism and ophthalmopathy (dated by TCRdb to between 2018 and 2021). The study in broad terms: To identify TCR V-J signatures that set the groups apart, the researchers used a discovery cohort of 100 patients, made up of 43 with Graves' ophthalmopathy and some 55 with stable Graves' hyperthyroidism. In six Graves' hyperthyroidism patients, the study also compared T-cell repertoires from thyroid tissue with T-cell repertoires from blood. Whether ophthalmopathy could be predicted prospectively was tested in an independent validation cohort made up of under 20 hyperthyroidism patients plus 17 patients who later progressed to ophthalmopathy. Once sampling was done, hyperthyroidism patients were given methimazole at a starting dose of 30 mg daily, whereas ophthalmopathy patients were given high-dose intravenous methylprednisolone. The paper describes TCR Vbeta CDR3 sequencing of 135 peripheral blood samples, made up of about 41 ophthalmopathy patients, around 73 hyperthyroidism patients and 17 progressor patients. The 95 to 100 discovery patients were randomly split 7:3 into training and test sets.

On this clonotype: The specificity of this receptor is unknown. The input lacks base qualities; no much larger clone sits a single base away.

Overall study results and their limits: During validation, the model predicted progression to ophthalmopathy a median of approximately 6 months ahead of onset, with approximately 70% sensitivity and 72% to 85% specificity. Sample size was not statistically predetermined, and blinding of investigators to group allocation was not performed. Blood samples also contained most of the expanded thyroid clonotypes (frequency above 0.001), which suggests that blood repertoires may reflect thyroid immune responses. A model built on a 13 V-J signature distinguished ophthalmopathy from stable hyperthyroidism, reaching 87.88% sensitivity and around 82% specificity in cross-validation and 80%/75% in testing.

The study excluded patients with uncontrolled infections, other autoimmune diseases, pregnancy or lactation. Diagnoses were established on the basis of clinical symptoms, serum thyroxine and TRAb, thyroid ultrasound, and orbital computed tomography. Trizol reagent was used to extract total RNA, and RNA quality was then checked on an Agilent 2100 Bioanalyzer. CDR1 MGHDK and CDR2 SYGVNS were looked up in the germline V gene. Clipping removes 3 bases from V and 6 bases from J, with 1 as the unmatched junction base count. Spanning cysteine to phenylalanine, the CDR3 consists of 12 amino acids. Only CDR3 DNA is held: 36 bases, read in frame from base 1. TCR beta CDR3 regions were amplified from RNA transcripts. For the first round of RT-PCR on the TCR CDR3, the HTBI primer set was used together with the Qiagen OneStep RT-PCR kit. Libraries were constructed in a second round of multiplex PCR, after which size selection and purification were performed. Libraries were sequenced paired-end with 100 bp reads on an Illumina HiSeq2000. The published analysis was carried out like this. SOAPnuke was used to process the raw data, with reads discarded if the reads contained adapters or uncalled bases, had a mean Phred below 15, or lacked an exact constant-primer or identifier match. COPE v1.2.5 was used to merge the high-quality paired reads, and each unique nucleotide sequence was defined as a clonotype. Clonotypes were aligned to IMGT TRBV, TRBD and TRBJ reference segments using MiTCR v1.1. Analysis was restricted to V-J combinations with a frequency above 0.0001, which covered about 99% of repertoires. The TCS score was defined as the ratio of F50 (clonal expansion) to E x V (chaos), calculated using BLOSUM62-based TCRdist between CDR3 peptides within each V-J. Welch's t-statistics and random forest reduced 514 V-J features to 10 to 15, which were used in a naive Bayes classifier (R e1071). The similarity between thyroid and blood repertoires was quantified using the Morisita-Horn index. TCRdb itself trimmed the public reads at Q25 with fastp, ran MiXCR and retained productive beta chains. Entries are consolidated by CDR3 protein sequence, retaining the most common genes and DNA. The V and J calls were determined by TCRdb, not by the authors. The sample table shows more than 550,000 distinct CDR3 sequences, and roughly 46% are seen once. Under 8% of the sample is taken by the ten largest.

The sample was peripheral blood or thyroid tissue (not recorded which). This chain is built from TRBV25-1 and TRBJ2-7; 8 of the junction bases match TRBD1. The sequence was collected from an adult man with Graves' disease, either hyperthyroidism or ophthalmopathy (not recorded which). The nucleotides read TGTGCCAGCAGTGACCAGGGGGCCGAGCAGTACTTC. Translation gives CASSDQGAEQYF.